This TCR beta chain stems from a study of PD-1 blockade in classical Hodgkin lymphoma. Following autologous stem cell transplantation, relapse occurred in every patient, and exposure to brentuximab vedotin varied. Using immunoSEQ multiplex PCR, the repertoire was profiled, and TCRdb retains in-frame clones only, with some absent. Counted here are about 98,000 clones, roughly 92% occurring once; the ten biggest clones make up 2.8%. Notes on this clone: Its specificity is not known.

Germline V gene data show CDR1 as MNHEY and CDR2 as SMNVEV (reference sequence). After removal of 6 bases from V and 4 bases from J, the junction contained 3 bases not matched to a gene. The CDR3 length is 13 residues. Study-level points and caveats: Before treatment, complete responders showed about the same diversity as newly diagnosed patients. The CD4+ diversity rise by C4D1 was clearest in complete responders.

The chain couples TRBV27 to TRBJ2-7; 10 nucleotides agree with TRBD2. Sequenced here: peripheral blood mononuclear cells (PBMCs), sampled at baseline. The clonotype comes from a human donor with classical Hodgkin lymphoma. Written as DNA, the CDR3 is TGTGCCAGCAGCTTAGCGGGAGGTTACGAGCAGTACTTC. As protein: CASSLAGGYEQYF.